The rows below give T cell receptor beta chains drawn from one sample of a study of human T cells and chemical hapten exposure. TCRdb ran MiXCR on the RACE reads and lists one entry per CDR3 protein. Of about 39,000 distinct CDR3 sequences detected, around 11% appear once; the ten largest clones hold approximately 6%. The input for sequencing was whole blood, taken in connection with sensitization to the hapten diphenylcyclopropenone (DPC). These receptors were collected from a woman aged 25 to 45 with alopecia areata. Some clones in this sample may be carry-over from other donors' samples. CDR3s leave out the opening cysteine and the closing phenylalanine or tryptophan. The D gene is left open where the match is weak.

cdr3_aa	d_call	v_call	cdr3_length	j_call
ASSWKNSVRTGDTEAF	TRBD1	TRBV5-1	16	TRBJ1-1
ASTPAGSHTGELF	TRBD2	TRBV7-9	13	TRBJ2-2
ASSLRNSGVVTGELF	TRBD2	TRBV11-2	15	TRBJ2-2
AWSVVLYQETQY	-	TRBV30	12	TRBJ2-5
SGGQFNTEAF	-	TRBV29-1	10	TRBJ1-1
AGSDSYEQY	-	TRBV28	9	TRBJ2-7
SARASGRGLTQY	TRBD2	TRBV20-1	12	TRBJ2-3
ASSRETQY	-	TRBV14	8	TRBJ2-5
SASEFGGTSDTQY	-	TRBV20-1	13	TRBJ2-3
ASSLSDSSEAF	-	TRBV27	11	TRBJ1-1
ASSRQGDYNYGYT	TRBD1	TRBV5-5	13	TRBJ1-2
ASSGIAGGPYEQY	TRBD2	TRBV7-2	13	TRBJ2-7
AWSVSEYVSAF	-	TRBV30	11	TRBJ1-1
ASSDGQPQH	-	TRBV6-4	9	TRBJ1-5
ASTPWGESSYEQY	-	TRBV2	13	TRBJ2-7
ASSPTGGNYEQY	TRBD1	TRBV28	12	TRBJ2-7
ATSRVNSQETQY	-	TRBV15	12	TRBJ2-5
ATSDGPRERDSGNTIY	-	TRBV24-1	16	TRBJ1-3
SARVIGSTDTQY	-	TRBV20-1	12	TRBJ2-3
ASSLGRGPDTQY	-	TRBV28	12	TRBJ2-3
SGTSGGGHTGELF	TRBD2	TRBV29-1	13	TRBJ2-2
ASSQGDIAVATYEQY	-	TRBV4-2	15	TRBJ2-7
AWSLGGETQY	-	TRBV30	10	TRBJ2-5
ASKGGGKGASTEAF	-	TRBV27	14	TRBJ1-1
ATSRESVLGYEQY	-	TRBV15	13	TRBJ2-7
ASSFGRGDTYYEQY	-	TRBV27	14	TRBJ2-7
ASSLEGGEQF	-	TRBV11-2	10	TRBJ2-1
SARDMRFNEQF	-	TRBV20-1	11	TRBJ2-1
ASSLRANTDTQY	-	TRBV28	12	TRBJ2-3
ASSLGGTRGQPQH	-	TRBV7-2	13	TRBJ1-5
ASSLMGSQETQY	-	TRBV5-6	12	TRBJ2-5
ASSQPDRANYGYT	TRBD1	TRBV4-1	13	TRBJ1-2
ASSLRDRGLYEQF	TRBD1	TRBV11-2	13	TRBJ2-1
ASRRTGGRNTIY	TRBD1	TRBV12-3/TRBV12-4	12	TRBJ1-3
AWSVTGDYGYT	TRBD1	TRBV30	11	TRBJ1-2
ASSLDLLATEAF	-	TRBV11-2	12	TRBJ1-1
ASSKAGSSRLETQY	-	TRBV5-4	14	TRBJ2-5
ASSRSPDRGSYEQY	TRBD1	TRBV7-2	14	TRBJ2-7
ASSSVSSPYEQY	-	TRBV7-9	12	TRBJ2-7
ASSLNSHMNTEAF	-	TRBV5-1	13	TRBJ1-1
ASSFFRGNTEAF	-	TRBV7-8	12	TRBJ1-1
ASKTGARGTGELF	-	TRBV19	13	TRBJ2-2
ASSFKPGLAGVWKASGELF	TRBD2	TRBV4-3	19	TRBJ2-2
ASWAGGYLSSYNEQF	TRBD2	TRBV12-3/TRBV12-4	15	TRBJ2-1
ASSFDTRDYERDEQF	-	TRBV7-6	15	TRBJ2-1
SARASGPRGEQY	-	TRBV20-1	12	TRBJ2-7
ASSPGPATGGDTQY	-	TRBV5-5	14	TRBJ2-3
ASSPAYNSPLH	-	TRBV18	11	TRBJ1-6